Only a few counts were recorded for the clone carrying this T cell receptor beta chain. Its antigen is currently unknown. The sample belongs to a study of T-cell memory formation after mild COVID-19. Study results and caveats: Clones shrinking from day 15 to 85 showed even CD4/CD8 mixes; later expanders tilted CD4+. Memory sampled before infection contained some responding clones, suggesting cross-reactive memory joined. Among CD4+ contracting clones, most were CM and EM, and CD8+ ones EMRA.

Germline values: CDR1 SGHTA, CDR2 FQGNSA. CDR3 length: 15 amino acids. V trimming: 0 bases; J trimming: 4 bases; junction bases outside the gene matches: 3. TCR alpha and TCR beta cDNA libraries carrying sample barcodes and UMIs came from 5'RACE with constant-segment primers. TCRdb itself ran the 5' RACE reads through MiXCR, one entry per CDR3 protein. Of 350,000 to 500,000 distinct CDR3 sequences listed, roughly 20% are singletons. This sequence originates from an adult woman who had mild COVID-19 (a few samples of this study predate the infection). Cell type and time point are not known. Sequences were obtained from PBMCs or a T cell subset sorted from them (not recorded which). The chain couples TRBV7-2 to TRBJ1-1; 9 nucleotides agree with TRBD1. The CDR3 sequence: CASSLAPGQGTEAFF. The CDR3 DNA reads as TGTGCCAGCAGCTTAGCGCCGGGACAGGGCACTGAAGCTTTCTTT. The full variable domain, completed using reference TRBV7-2 and TRBJ1-1, is GAGVSQSPSNKVTEKGKDVELRCDPISGHTALYWYRQSLGQGLEFLIYFQGNSAPDKSGLPSDRFSAERTGGSVSTLTIQRTQQEDSAVYLCASSLAPGQGTEAFFGQGTRLTVV.